The T cell receptor (beta chain) described here comes from a study of cytomegalovirus exposure and HLA in healthy donors (dated by TCRdb to about 2017). For the study in its entirety: In an earlier analysis of around 540 of the donors, 250 to 350 Gb of sequence data and approximately 100 million unique TCR beta sequences from 150 million to 200 million T cells were reported. Among 398 genotyped donors of the cohort, an average of about 220,000 unique TCR beta nucleotide sequences was sequenced per donor, of which 15% to 20% were non-productive. The study was designed to test whether signatures of past pathogen exposure could be identified by cataloging public T cell receptors. Using immunosequencing, the study profiled T cell repertoires from about 610 subjects and related those repertoires to cytomegalovirus serostatus. A later analysis re-examined previously published TCR beta repertoires from 610 or so donors and added high-resolution HLA genotyping to investigate patterns of TCR occurrence. An early release that covered more than 550 HLA-typed donors contained 250 to 350 gigabases of sequencing data and about 84 million unique TCR sequences. Rather than using new phenotypic data, the later analysis identified candidate immune exposures from TCR beta sequences and from how often those sequences occurred across donors. In an earlier analysis of several hundred of the donors, high-throughput TCR beta sequencing was used to judge whether each TCR beta V gene segment behaved as functional or pseudogenic. Alongside the repertoire data, information on donor age, sex, ethnicity and CMV serostatus was compiled. The number of donors typed differed by locus, with about 620-630 for A, B, C, DRB1 and DQB1, roughly 520 for DQA1, nearly 610 for DPA1, and around 430 for DPB1. To predict cytomegalovirus infection status, the study brought together high-throughput TCR immunosequencing, statistical association of individual TCRs with disease status, and machine learning. Of the 300 to 500 genotyped donors, 65% to 90% were placed in the genetic ancestry cluster associated with self-reported Caucasian donors. Class I and class II HLA loci were covered by the typing at four-digit resolution. Genome-wide SNP genotypes for about 65% of the 666 donors were used in a later genetic analysis, which treated that subset as a discovery cohort. Several DR-DQ haplotypes were handled as single units for association and clustering because linkage in the cohort was strong. Along with the approximately 600-subject first cohort, a separate validation cohort of over 90 different subjects was used. All discovery cohort repertoires had been generated using a single sequencing platform. The full study reports these points: In a later analysis, HLA-associated TCR beta chains were found to be more clonally expanded and to have lower generation probabilities than equally common non-associated chains. Only TCR beta chains were sequenced in this cohort, and the absence of alpha or paired-chain data limited detectable features. A later analysis associated about 17,000 TCR beta sequences with specific HLA alleles at a false discovery rate of 0.05. In both the original and validation cohorts, the classifier was reported to diagnose cytomegalovirus status with high specificity and sensitivity. A further reported finding was that TCR beta sequences accurately predicted the HLA-A and HLA-B alleles for most subjects in the first cohort. The authors suggested that the approach could potentially be extended to other disease states and immunological phenotypes. Compared with the approximately 600-donor mean, donors in an Asian-associated ancestry cluster had fewer N-insertions in productive TCRs, according to a later genetic analysis. Correlated functional status among segregating V segments might be attributable to linkage disequilibrium, but an unknown experimental factor could not be ruled out. A later genetic analysis associated a missense DCLRE1C variant with V-gene and J-gene trimming of TCR beta chains, and an independent cohort replicated the association. Some IMGT-functional V segments, including TRBV6-2 and TRBV6-3, could not be told apart with the 87-base-pair reads, so those segments were excluded. Immune exposure information for the cohort was limited to CMV serostatus. In vitro tests confirmed that a few of the cytomegalovirus-associated TCR beta chains recognize cytomegalovirus antigens. HLA typing was unavailable for some donors at each locus, so association tests used only the typed subset. The study listed approximately 150 TCR beta chains as associated with cytomegalovirus. Most CMV-associated TCR beta chains appeared to be HLA-restricted in a later analysis, and the HLA associations seemed to be driven largely by CMV exposure. A group of highly shared sequence variants was considered likely to be a technical artifact of the sequencing pipeline. When HLA alleles, especially DR and DQ, strongly co-occurred, attributing TCR associations to individual alleles was difficult. According to a later analysis, parvovirus B19, influenza, CMV and Epstein-Barr virus appeared linked to several top co-occurrence clusters. According to a later analysis, TCR association rates differed among HLA loci, with DRB1 alleles showing the most associated TCRs and HLA-C alleles showing the fewest. In an earlier analysis of roughly 560 of the donors, most TCR beta V segments were observed in productive rearrangements about 90% or about 30% of the time, broadly matching IMGT annotations. While some public TCRs were present in many individuals, most TCR sequences turned up only very rarely across donors. Some 16 rarely observed V segments, including chromosome 9 orphons, were excluded from the earlier analysis of about 610 of the donors because counts were too low. Roughly uniform sequencing depth across donors was assumed in presence/absence analyses, although this assumption may not hold.

The cohort comprised 670 or so healthy bone marrow donors. All cohort members were sampled while nominally healthy, although unrecorded immune exposures were likely present. The donor was CMV seronegative and was included in the group of several hundred seronegative cohort members. A peripheral blood sample was collected from each donor, and TCR beta sequencing was performed on peripheral blood mononuclear cells. Genomic DNA extraction from the blood cell samples was performed with the Qiagen DNeasy Blood Extraction Kit. Concerning this clone: This clone's antigen is unknown. No base quality information exists; no much larger clone differs at one position.

V is clipped by 3 bases and J by 2 bases, and the sequence between their germline boundaries is 8 bases long. The CDR3 sequence holds 14 residues, the cysteine and phenylalanine included. Here the CDR3 DNA is all that survives: 42 bases in frame from base 1. The germline V gene yields KGHSH for CDR1 and LQKENI for CDR2. Library prep was done by the immunoSEQ multiplex PCR assay. For the multiplex PCR, a mixture combining 60 forward primers for TCR Vbeta segments and 13 reverse primers for TCR Jbeta segments was used. The CDR3 region of rearranged TCR beta genes was amplified from genomic DNA with a multiplex PCR assay. Amplified TCR beta libraries were sequenced as 87-base-pair reads on the Illumina HiSeq System. On the study's bioinformatics: Across the 500 to 700 repertoires, a later analysis counted 80 million or so unique TCR beta chains, 9.5 million to 12 million of which were shared by at least two donors. Raw reads were error-corrected and collapsed into unique sequences by a nearest-neighbor algorithm in which closely related sequences were merged to remove PCR and sequencing errors. CDR3 sequences were aligned to IMGT reference sequences to assign V, D and J gene segments. Each retained sequence needed at least a six-nucleotide match to both a V gene segment and a J gene segment. A rearrangement was called productive if the CDR3 had no stop codons and remained in frame with V and J, and every other rearrangement was called non-productive. CDR3 was defined by IMGT convention, running from the second conserved V-encoded cysteine to the conserved J-encoded phenylalanine. Sequences without an unambiguous match to a single V gene segment were excluded from the earlier analysis of about 600 of the donors. An earlier analysis of several hundred of the donors called V segments functional above 56.7% productive rearrangements and segregating when the between-donor standard deviation exceeded 5%. A statistical classification framework was built for diagnosing cytomegalovirus status from the catalog of TCR beta chain sequences. In a later analysis, V and J genes were assigned by comparing TCR nucleotide sequences against IMGT/GENE-DB human TR gene sequences. A later analysis assigned CDR3 sequences and most-parsimonious VDJ recombination scenarios with the TCRdist pipeline. In a later analysis, each TCR beta chain was defined by its CDR3 amino acid sequence together with its V-gene family, and reads without a unique V-gene family were excluded. To address suspected cross-contamination and a sequencing artifact, a later analysis removed a few hundred highly shared, low-generation-probability nucleotide sequences. In a later analysis, a clonal expansion index was calculated for each public chain from normalized within-repertoire ranks of inferred template counts. A later analysis computed generation probabilities with a VDJ recombination model fitted to out-of-frame rearrangements, and checked the results against IGoR. Hypergeometric tests were used in a later analysis to score TCR-TCR, TCR-HLA and TCR-CMV co-occurrence, with a repertoire-size bias correction applied to the TCR pairs. False discovery rates were estimated in a later analysis by permuting HLA or CMV assignments 20 times. In a later analysis, co-occurring TCRs were grouped using DBSCAN, and TCRdist sequence similarity was added for clustering within HLA-allele-positive subsets. Repertoires with fewer than 30,000 or more than 120,000 public chains, plus five repertoires with anomalous nucleotide sharing, were excluded from co-occurrence clustering. TCRdb provides this immuneACCESS table in a form limited to in-frame rearrangements. Some clones are lacking; in checked studies, under half of them reflect an unresolved V gene, and why the rest are absent is not known. V and J calls and clone size are given by that table; D and trimming were obtained from the DNA. Recorded for this sample are fewer than 200,000 clones; around 74% of them occurred a single time. The ten most abundant clones make up around 1.4% of the sample.

This clonotype was sampled from a man between 18 and 35 years old in good health and CMV-seronegative. The source material was PBMCs. Recombination joined TRBV18 with TRBJ2-1; the D gene is unclear. The nucleotides are TGTGCCAGCTCACCCCGAGAAGCCTACAATGAGCAGTTCTTC. This is translated as CASSPREAYNEQFF.